A selection of T cell receptor beta chains follows, all from one sample in a study of vaccination and CD4 T cells after COVID-19. What these receptors recognize is not known. TCRdb re-derived calls from the PCR reads in MiXCR, one entry per CDR3 protein. Counted here are roughly 15,000 distinct CDR3 sequences, about 48% occurring once; the ten biggest clones make up 10% to 15%. Sequencing used CD4+ T cells from blood, cultured in vitro, obtained about 7 months after SARS-CoV-2 vaccination. All receptors come from a human donor who had recovered from COVID-19. Both conserved end residues are part of each CDR3. D genes are given only for firm matches. Size values are once, few and many counts, or a class for expanded clones, and some rows have none.

V gene,J gene,clone size,D gene,CDR3 DNA,CDR3 protein
TRBV7-3,TRBJ2-1,few,TRBD2,TGTGCCAGCAGCTTATACGGGAGGGCCTACAATGAGCAGTTCTTC,CASSLYGRAYNEQFF
TRBV20-1,TRBJ1-1,few,NA,TGCAGTGCTAGAGATATGAAAGACACTGAAGCTTTCTTT,CSARDMKDTEAFF
TRBV7-9,TRBJ2-3,NA,NA,TGTGCCAGCAGCTTGGTGGCAGGCCCGCTATCGGGAGATACGCAGTATTTT,CASSLVAGPLSGDTQYF
TRBV20-1,TRBJ2-1,few,TRBD2,TGCAGTGCTAGAGATCAGTCTAGCGGGGGGAATGAGCAGTTCTTC,CSARDQSSGGNEQFF
TRBV6-1,TRBJ2-7,few,TRBD2,TGTGCCAGCAGGAGGGGACTAGCTGATAACGAGCAGTACTTC,CASRRGLADNEQYF
TRBV20-1,TRBJ1-1,NA,NA,TGCAGTGCTAGAGATCCGTCGGGTTGGACGTCTGAAGCTTTCTTT,CSARDPSGWTSEAFF
TRBV15,TRBJ1-5,NA,NA,TGTGCCACCAGCAAAGACACTAGTTATAGCAATCAGCCCCAGCATTTT,CATSKDTSYSNQPQHF
TRBV27,TRBJ2-5,NA,TRBD2,TGTGCCAGCAGTTCGTCATATAGCGGGGGGACGGAGACCCAGTACTTC,CASSSSYSGGTETQYF
TRBV4-3,TRBJ1-2,NA,TRBD1,TGCGCCAGCAGCCGGAGGACAGGCGGTCCTAATAACTATGGCTACACCTTC,CASSRRTGGPNNYGYTF
TRBV4-3,TRBJ1-3,NA,TRBD1,TGCGCCAGCAGCCAAGAGACTACAGGGGCAGTACCTCATTTT,CASSQETTGAVPHF
TRBV20-1,TRBJ2-5,NA,NA,TGCAGTGCTATTCCGGCTAGCGTTCGGGGCGGGCAAGAGACCCAGTACTTC,CSAIPASVRGGQETQYF